These T cell receptor beta chains were read from a single sample in a study of regulatory T cells in long-lasting Graves disease. TCRdb re-called the multiplex PCR reads through MiXCR, storing one row per CDR3 protein. In the table there are about 370,000 distinct CDR3 sequences, roughly a sixth of which are singletons. Here the sequenced sample was peripheral blood mononuclear cells (PBMCs), taken at new diagnosis, from a patient treated with antithyroid drugs. The receptors shown here come from a female donor with Graves disease. Each CDR3 is given with its conserved first and last residue. A D gene is named only where the DNA matches it firmly. Rows may omit the clone size; those that give it use once, few, many or a size class.

>NA|TRBJ1-6|once|TRBV3-1|14
CASGNTAYNSPLHF
TGTGCCAGCGGAAACACGGCTTATAATTCACCCCTCCACTTT
>TRBD1|TRBJ2-1|many|TRBV6-1|15
CASSPGTGGKNEQFF
TGTGCCAGCAGTCCCGGGACAGGGGGCAAAAATGAGCAGTTCTTC
>NA|TRBJ2-5|many|TRBV11-2|15
CASSLDTAGPETQYF
TGTGCCAGCAGCTTAGATACCGCAGGCCCGGAGACCCAGTACTTC
>NA|TRBJ1-5|many|TRBV6-2/TRBV6-3|12
CASKDSNQPQHF
TGTGCCAGCAAAGACAGCAATCAGCCCCAGCATTTT
>NA|TRBJ2-3|NA|TRBV12-3/TRBV12-4|13
CASSPPDRGTQYF
TGTGCCAGCAGTCCGCCGGACAGAGGTACGCAGTATTTT
>NA|TRBJ2-2|many|TRBV11-2|11
CASSVTGELFF
TGTGCCAGCAGCGTAACCGGGGAGCTGTTTTTT
>NA|TRBJ2-5|many|TRBV20-1|12
CSALQGWKTQYF
TGCAGTGCTCTTCAAGGATGGAAGACCCAGTACTTC
>NA|TRBJ2-3|many|TRBV11-3|15
CASSPEFGQTHTQYF
TGTGCCAGCAGCCCCGAGTTCGGACAGACCCATACGCAGTATTTT
>TRBD2|TRBJ2-7|many|TRBV19|16
CASSSGTSGRAYEQYF
TGTGCCAGTAGTTCCGGGACTAGCGGGAGGGCCTACGAGCAGTACTTC
>NA|TRBJ1-2|many|TRBV5-5|16
CASSLRVRGTNYGYTF
TGTGCCAGCAGCTTGAGGGTACGGGGAACTAACTATGGCTACACCTTC
>NA|TRBJ2-1|many|TRBV11-2|16
CASSFLFPSPLARPFF
TGTGCCAGCAGCTTTCTTTTTCCGTCCCCACTAGCTCGGCCCTTCTTC
>TRBD1|TRBJ2-7|many|TRBV4-1|15
CASSQVRDRAAEQYF
TGCGCCAGCAGCCAAGTTCGGGACAGGGCCGCCGAGCAGTACTTC
>TRBD2|TRBJ2-1|many|TRBV6-2/TRBV6-3|18
CASSYDSGAGGVYNEQFF
TGTGCCAGCAGTTACGATAGTGGGGCGGGAGGGGTATACAATGAGCAGTTCTTC
>NA|TRBJ1-6|NA|TRBV6-2/TRBV6-3|14
CASSPGIYNSPLHF
TGTGCCAGCAGCCCCGGGATCTATAATTCACCCCTCCACTTT
>NA|TRBJ2-2|NA|TRBV27|17
CASSSFTTNRDPGELFF
TGTGCCAGCAGTTCTTTCACCACAAACAGGGACCCCGGGGAGCTGTTTTTT
>TRBD2|TRBJ2-1|many|TRBV24-1|16
CATSDLAGESYNEQFF
TGTGCCACCAGTGATTTAGCGGGGGAGTCCTACAATGAGCAGTTCTTC